Listed below are T cell receptor beta chains from one sample, sequenced in a study of cytomegalovirus exposure and HLA in healthy donors. Assay: immunoSEQ multiplex PCR; the TCRdb copy retains only in-frame clones and omits some. The table has 70,000 to 95,000 clones, around 81% seen once; the top ten hold 1.1%. Input material: PBMCs. These receptors were collected from a male donor in good health and CMV-seronegative. CDR3s include the opening cysteine and the closing phenylalanine or tryptophan. A D gene is named only where the DNA matches it firmly. The listing skips clone size in some rows; elsewhere it reads once, few, many or a size class.

v_call,d_call,j_call,clone_size,cdr3_aa,cdr3_nt
TRBV19,NA,TRBJ2-7,NA,CASSLGPSYEQYF,TGTGCCAGTAGTCTGGGGCCCTCCTACGAGCAGTACTTC
TRBV30,NA,TRBJ1-6,NA,CAWSTEQYSPLHF,TGTGCCTGGAGTACAGAACAATATTCACCCCTCCACTTT
TRBV14,TRBD1,TRBJ2-7,few,CASSPQGNYEQYF,TGTGCCAGCAGCCCACAGGGGAACTACGAGCAGTACTTC
TRBV28,TRBD2,TRBJ2-7,NA,CATRLAGGSYEQYF,TGTGCCACCCGACTAGCGGGAGGATCCTACGAGCAGTACTTC
TRBV11-2,NA,TRBJ1-1,NA,CASSMTGGWTEAFF,TGTGCCAGCAGCATGACGGGGGGCTGGACTGAAGCTTTCTTT
TRBV5-1,TRBD2,TRBJ2-3,NA,CASVREDSDTQYF,TGCGCCAGCGTCCGGGAGGATTCAGATACGCAGTATTTT
TRBV6-5,TRBD2,TRBJ2-3,NA,CASSFRTSGNTDTQYF,TGTGCCAGCAGTTTCAGGACTAGCGGGAACACAGATACGCAGTATTTT
TRBV4-3,TRBD1,TRBJ2-5,NA,CASSQDYRTGEETQYF,TGCGCCAGCAGCCAAGATTACCGGACAGGGGAAGAGACCCAGTACTTC
TRBV7-2,TRBD2,TRBJ2-7,NA,CASSLIAGSSSEQYF,TGTGCCAGCAGCTTGATAGCGGGGAGTAGCTCCGAGCAGTACTTC
TRBV5-1,TRBD1,TRBJ1-2,NA,CASSLRGGDGYPF,TGCGCCAGCAGCTTGAGAGGGGGCGATGGCTACCCCTTC
TRBV5-1,NA,TRBJ2-5,NA,CASSFSVRGAGQETQYF,TGCGCCAGCAGCTTCTCTGTTCGGGGGGCGGGACAAGAGACCCAGTACTTC
TRBV9,TRBD2,TRBJ2-7,NA,CASSVGLAGGSPYEQYF,TGTGCCAGCAGCGTTGGACTAGCGGGAGGTAGTCCCTACGAGCAGTACTTC
TRBV5-1,NA,TRBJ1-3,NA,CASSKTDNLSGNTIYF,TGCGCCAGCAGCAAGACAGATAACCTCTCTGGAAACACCATATATTTT
TRBV5-6,TRBD1,TRBJ2-2,NA,CASSRTGLELFF,TGTGCCAGCAGCCGGACAGGGTTGGAGCTGTTTTTT
TRBV9,TRBD1,TRBJ1-1,NA,CASSVGDRENTEAFF,TGTGCCAGCAGCGTAGGGGACAGGGAAAACACTGAAGCTTTCTTT
TRBV4-3,NA,TRBJ2-1,once,CASRPPHTRDNNEQFF,TGCGCCAGCAGACCCCCTCACACCCGTGATAACAATGAGCAGTTCTTC
TRBV6-5,TRBD1,TRBJ1-1,NA,CASIWGQGSTEAFF,TGTGCCAGCATCTGGGGACAGGGTAGCACTGAAGCTTTCTTT
TRBV27,TRBD1,TRBJ2-5,NA,CASSPTGTGRETQYF,TGTGCCAGCAGCCCCACCGGGACAGGGAGGGAGACCCAGTACTTC
TRBV28,TRBD2,TRBJ2-3,NA,CASSKGAGLAFTDTQYF,TGTGCCAGCAGCAAAGGTGCGGGACTAGCTTTCACAGATACGCAGTATTTT
TRBV5-1,NA,TRBJ1-5,NA,CASSLVGGDQPQHF,TGCGCCAGCAGCTTGGTAGGAGGGGATCAGCCCCAGCATTTT
TRBV29-1,NA,TRBJ2-7,few,CSVEGQGTPYEQYF,TGCAGCGTTGAGGGGCAGGGTACGCCCTACGAGCAGTACTTC
TRBV4-1,TRBD1,TRBJ1-1,few,CASSQKKGTGVTEAFF,TGCGCCAGCAGCCAAAAGAAGGGGACAGGGGTCACTGAAGCTTTCTTT
TRBV5-1,NA,TRBJ2-3,NA,CASSLAGGDTQYF,TGCGCCAGCAGCTTGGCCGGTGGAGATACGCAGTATTTT
TRBV5-4,NA,TRBJ2-3,NA,CASRADPDFSTDTQYF,TGTGCCAGCCGCGCCGACCCGGACTTTTCGACAGATACGCAGTATTTT
TRBV19,TRBD2,TRBJ2-1,NA,CASSSRLAGDNEQFF,TGTGCCAGTAGTTCCAGACTAGCGGGAGATAATGAGCAGTTCTTC
TRBV4-3,TRBD1,TRBJ1-4,NA,CASSQMTGVNEKLFF,TGCGCCAGCAGCCAGATGACAGGGGTTAATGAAAAACTGTTTTTT
TRBV30,TRBD1,TRBJ1-1,NA,CAWSPNRGSTEAFF,TGTGCCTGGAGTCCTAACAGGGGGAGCACTGAAGCTTTCTTT
TRBV5-1,NA,TRBJ1-6,NA,CASSSTNPNSPLHF,TGCGCCAGCAGCTCCACAAATCCGAATTCACCCCTCCACTTT
TRBV7-9,TRBD1,TRBJ2-1,NA,CASSAETGSSYNEQFF,TGTGCCAGCAGCGCAGAGACAGGGAGCTCCTACAATGAGCAGTTCTTC
TRBV6-5,NA,TRBJ1-1,NA,CASSYSASGNTEAFF,TGTGCCAGCAGTTACTCTGCATCGGGAAACACTGAAGCTTTCTTT
TRBV7-3,NA,TRBJ2-1,NA,CASSRHIDNEQFF,TGTGCCAGCAGCCGACATATAGACAATGAGCAGTTCTTC
TRBV5-1,TRBD2,TRBJ2-7,few,CASSGQLAARHEQYF,TGCGCCAGCAGCGGTCAACTAGCGGCGAGGCACGAGCAGTACTTC
TRBV5-1,TRBD1,TRBJ2-7,few,CASSLQVSGQRIYEQYF,TGCGCCAGCAGCTTACAGGTATCGGGACAGCGGATCTACGAGCAGTACTTC
TRBV7-3,TRBD2,TRBJ2-1,NA,CASSSVGRTSGNNEQFF,TGTGCCAGCAGCTCCGTGGGGCGGACTAGCGGGAACAATGAGCAGTTCTTC
TRBV7-9,TRBD1,TRBJ1-1,NA,CASSSQGELAEAFF,TGTGCCAGCAGCTCGCAGGGGGAGCTCGCTGAAGCTTTCTTT
TRBV10-3,TRBD1,TRBJ2-3,NA,CAIRGGQGTDTQYF,TGTGCCATCAGGGGAGGACAGGGGACAGATACGCAGTATTTT
TRBV9,NA,TRBJ2-5,few,CASSVDTGRGETQYF,TGTGCCAGCAGCGTAGACACAGGTCGAGGAGAGACCCAGTACTTC
TRBV21-1,NA,TRBJ1-6,NA,CASSKRWGHNSPLHF,TGTGCCAGCAGCAAAAGATGGGGGCACAATTCACCCCTCCACTTT
TRBV4-1,TRBD1,TRBJ1-6,NA,CASSQHGQVSPLNF,TGCGCCAGCAGCCAACACGGACAGGTGTCACCCCTCAACTTT
TRBV29-1,TRBD1,TRBJ1-1,NA,CSVDRGTEAFF,TGCAGCGTCGACAGGGGCACTGAAGCTTTCTTT
TRBV9,TRBD1,TRBJ2-7,NA,CASSVGGTGGEQYF,TGTGCCAGCAGCGTAGGTGGTACAGGGGGCGAGCAGTACTTC